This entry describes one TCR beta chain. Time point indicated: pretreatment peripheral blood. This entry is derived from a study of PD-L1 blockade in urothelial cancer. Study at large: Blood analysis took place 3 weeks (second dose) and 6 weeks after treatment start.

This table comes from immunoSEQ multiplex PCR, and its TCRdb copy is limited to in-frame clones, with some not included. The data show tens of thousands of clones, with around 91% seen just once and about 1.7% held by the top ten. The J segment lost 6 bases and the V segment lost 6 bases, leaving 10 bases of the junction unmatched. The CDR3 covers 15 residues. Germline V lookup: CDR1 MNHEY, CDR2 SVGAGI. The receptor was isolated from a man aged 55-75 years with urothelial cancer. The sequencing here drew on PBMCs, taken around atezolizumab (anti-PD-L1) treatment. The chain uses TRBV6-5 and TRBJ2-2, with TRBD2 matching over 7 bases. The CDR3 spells CASSTGTIGAGELFF. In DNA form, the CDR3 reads TGTGCCAGCAGCACCGGGACTATAGGTGCCGGGGAGCTGTTTTTT.